This TCR beta chain emerged from a study of T cell changes during pregnancy in multiple sclerosis. Generated by immunoSEQ multiplex PCR, the TCRdb table keeps only in-frame clones and is missing some. The sample carries some 53,000 clones, approximately 92% recorded once. This CDR3 spans 16 amino acids. Unmatched junction bases numbered 6, after V lost 5 bases and J lost 2 bases. The germline V gene encodes CDR1 KGHSH and CDR2 LQKENI. This TCR was sampled from a female donor with multiple sclerosis, enrolled in a pregnancy study. The V gene is TRBV18, the J gene TRBJ2-6, with 7 bases that match TRBD1. This specimen consisted of CD4+ T cells from peripheral blood mononuclear cells, obtained in the third trimester of pregnancy. CDR3 loop: CASSSRGFPGANVLTF. DNA of the CDR3: TGTGCCAGCTCAAGCAGGGGGTTTCCTGGGGCCAACGTCCTGACTTTC.